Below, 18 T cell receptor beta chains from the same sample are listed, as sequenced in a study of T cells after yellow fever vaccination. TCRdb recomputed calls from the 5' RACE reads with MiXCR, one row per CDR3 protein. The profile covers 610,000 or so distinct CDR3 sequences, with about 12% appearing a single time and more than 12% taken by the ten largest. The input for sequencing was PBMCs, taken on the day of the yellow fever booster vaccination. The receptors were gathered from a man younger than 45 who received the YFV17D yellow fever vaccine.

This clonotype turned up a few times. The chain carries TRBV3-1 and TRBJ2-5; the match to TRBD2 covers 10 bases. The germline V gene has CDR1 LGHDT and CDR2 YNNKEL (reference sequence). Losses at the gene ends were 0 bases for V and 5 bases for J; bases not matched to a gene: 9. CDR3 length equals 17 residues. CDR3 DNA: TGTGCCAGCAGCCAAGATATACAGCGGGAGGGCAGGGAGACCCAGTACTTC. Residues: CASSQDIQREGRETQYF.

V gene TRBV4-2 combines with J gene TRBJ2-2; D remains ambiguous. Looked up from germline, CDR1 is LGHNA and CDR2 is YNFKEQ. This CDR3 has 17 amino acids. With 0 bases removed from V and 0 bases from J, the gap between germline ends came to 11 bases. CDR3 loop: CASSQEVRRTNTGELFF. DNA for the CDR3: TGTGCCAGCAGCCAAGAAGTAAGGAGAACGAACACCGGGGAGCTGTTTTTT.

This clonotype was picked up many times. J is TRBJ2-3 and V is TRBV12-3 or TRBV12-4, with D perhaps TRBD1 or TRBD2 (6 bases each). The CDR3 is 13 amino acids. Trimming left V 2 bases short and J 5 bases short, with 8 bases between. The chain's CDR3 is CASSLKGGDTQYF. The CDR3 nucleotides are TGTGCCAGCAGTTTAAAGGGGGGAGATACGCAGTATTTT.

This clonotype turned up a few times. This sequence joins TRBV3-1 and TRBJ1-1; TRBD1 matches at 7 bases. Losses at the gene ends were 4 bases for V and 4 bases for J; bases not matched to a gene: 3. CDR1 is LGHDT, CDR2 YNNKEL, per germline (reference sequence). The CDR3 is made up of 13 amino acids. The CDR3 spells CASSLRQGTEAFF. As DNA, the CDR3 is TGTGCCAGCAGCCTCAGACAGGGCACTGAAGCTTTCTTT. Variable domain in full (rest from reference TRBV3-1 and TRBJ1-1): DTAVSQTPKYLVTQMGNDKSIKCEQNLGHDTMYWYKQDSKKFLKIMFSYNNKELIINETVPNRFSPKSPDKAHLNLHINSLELGDSAVYFCASSLRQGTEAFFGQGTRLTVV.

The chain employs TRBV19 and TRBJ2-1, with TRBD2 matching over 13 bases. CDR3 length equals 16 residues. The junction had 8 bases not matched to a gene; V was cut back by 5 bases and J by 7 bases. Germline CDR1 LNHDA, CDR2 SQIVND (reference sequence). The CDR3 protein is CASSSGLAGWTNEQFF. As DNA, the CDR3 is TGTGCCAGTAGTTCGGGACTAGCGGGATGGACAAATGAGCAGTTCTTC.

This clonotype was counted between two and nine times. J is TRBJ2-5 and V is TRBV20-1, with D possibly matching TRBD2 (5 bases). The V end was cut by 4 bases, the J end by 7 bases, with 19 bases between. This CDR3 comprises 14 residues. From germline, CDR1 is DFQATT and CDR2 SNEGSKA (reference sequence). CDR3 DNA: TGCAGTGCTAAAGCCCGGGGTAGAGGGTGGACCCAGTACTTC. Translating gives CSAKARGRGWTQYF.

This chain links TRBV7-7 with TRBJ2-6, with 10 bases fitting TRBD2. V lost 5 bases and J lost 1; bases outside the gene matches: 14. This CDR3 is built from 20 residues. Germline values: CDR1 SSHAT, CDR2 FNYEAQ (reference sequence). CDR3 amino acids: CASSPTLFGAGGSGANVLTF. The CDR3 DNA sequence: TGTGCCAGCAGCCCAACCCTTTTCGGAGCGGGAGGGTCTGGGGCCAACGTCCTGACTTTC. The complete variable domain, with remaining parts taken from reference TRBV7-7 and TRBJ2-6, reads GAGVSQSPRYKVTKRGQDVTLRCDPISSHATLYWYQQALGQGPEFLTYFNYEAQPDKSGLPSDRFSAERPEGSISTLTIQRTEQRDSAMYRCASSPTLFGAGGSGANVLTFGAGSRLTVL.

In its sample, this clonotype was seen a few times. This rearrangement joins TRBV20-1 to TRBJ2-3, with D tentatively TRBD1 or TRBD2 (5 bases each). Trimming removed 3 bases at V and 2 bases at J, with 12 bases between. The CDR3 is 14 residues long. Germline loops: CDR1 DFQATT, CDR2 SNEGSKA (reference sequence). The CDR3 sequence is CSASKGTSTDTQYF. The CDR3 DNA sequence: TGCAGTGCTAGTAAGGGGACGTCCACAGATACGCAGTATTTT.

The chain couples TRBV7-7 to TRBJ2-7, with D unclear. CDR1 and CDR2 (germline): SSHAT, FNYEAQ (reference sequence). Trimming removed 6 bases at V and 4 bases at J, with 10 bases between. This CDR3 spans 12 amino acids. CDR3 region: CASRFRYYEQYF. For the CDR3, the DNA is TGTGCCAGCAGGTTTCGGTATTACGAGCAGTACTTC.

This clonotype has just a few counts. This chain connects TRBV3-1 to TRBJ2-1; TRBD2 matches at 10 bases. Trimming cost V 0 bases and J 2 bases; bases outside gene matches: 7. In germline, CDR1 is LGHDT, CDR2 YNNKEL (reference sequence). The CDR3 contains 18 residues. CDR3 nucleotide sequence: TGTGCCAGCAGCCAAGATCCTAGGACTAGCGGAACCTACAATGAGCAGTTCTTC. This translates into CASSQDPRTSGTYNEQFF.

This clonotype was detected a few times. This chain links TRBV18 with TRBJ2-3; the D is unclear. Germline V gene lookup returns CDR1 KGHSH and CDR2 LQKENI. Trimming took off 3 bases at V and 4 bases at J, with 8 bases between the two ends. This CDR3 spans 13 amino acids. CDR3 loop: CASSPDTADTQYF. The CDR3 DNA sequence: TGTGCCAGCTCACCCGACACGGCAGATACGCAGTATTTT.

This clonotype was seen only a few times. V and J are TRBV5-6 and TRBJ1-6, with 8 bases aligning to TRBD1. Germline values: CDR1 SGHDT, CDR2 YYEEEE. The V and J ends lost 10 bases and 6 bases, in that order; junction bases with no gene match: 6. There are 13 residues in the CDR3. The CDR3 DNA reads TGTGCCGGCGGACAGGGAATTAATTCACCCCTCCACTTT. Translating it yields CAGGQGINSPLHF.

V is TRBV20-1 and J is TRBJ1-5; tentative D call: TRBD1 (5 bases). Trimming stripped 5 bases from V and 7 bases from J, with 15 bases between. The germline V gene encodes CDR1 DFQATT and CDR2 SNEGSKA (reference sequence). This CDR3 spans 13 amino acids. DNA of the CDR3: TGCAGTGCTCCTAGGGGAGGCTCCCAGCCCCAGCATTTT. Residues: CSAPRGGSQPQHF.

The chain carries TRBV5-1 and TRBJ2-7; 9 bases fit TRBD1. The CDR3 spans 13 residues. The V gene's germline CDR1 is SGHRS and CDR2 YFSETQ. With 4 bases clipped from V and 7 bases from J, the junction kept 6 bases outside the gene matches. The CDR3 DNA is TGCGCCAGCAGCAGCACAGGGGGCGGAGAGCAGTACTTC. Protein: CASSSTGGGEQYF.

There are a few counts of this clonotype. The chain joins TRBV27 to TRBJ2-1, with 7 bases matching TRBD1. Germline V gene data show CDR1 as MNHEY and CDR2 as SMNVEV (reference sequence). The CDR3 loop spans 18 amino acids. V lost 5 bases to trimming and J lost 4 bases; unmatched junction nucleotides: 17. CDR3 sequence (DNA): TGTGCCAGCAGTAGGTACGTTGGCACCGGGACAGATTACAATGAGCAGTTCTTC. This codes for CASSRYVGTGTDYNEQFF.

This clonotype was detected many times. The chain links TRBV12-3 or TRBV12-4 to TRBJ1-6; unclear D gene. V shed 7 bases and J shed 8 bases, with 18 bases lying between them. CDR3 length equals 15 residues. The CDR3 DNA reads TGTGCCAGCACCCCGGGAGATTCCAGCTATTCACCCCTCCACTTT. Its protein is CASTPGDSSYSPLHF.

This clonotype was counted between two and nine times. The CDR3 here is CSVGTGETQYF. The CDR3 coding sequence is TGCAGCGTTGGTACAGGGGAGACCCAGTACTTC. This chain links TRBV29-1 with TRBJ2-5, with D possibly matching TRBD1 (6 bases). This CDR3 spans 11 amino acids. Germline V gene data show CDR1 as SQVTM and CDR2 as ANQGSEA. Trimming removed 4 bases from V and 5 bases from J, with 8 bases in between.

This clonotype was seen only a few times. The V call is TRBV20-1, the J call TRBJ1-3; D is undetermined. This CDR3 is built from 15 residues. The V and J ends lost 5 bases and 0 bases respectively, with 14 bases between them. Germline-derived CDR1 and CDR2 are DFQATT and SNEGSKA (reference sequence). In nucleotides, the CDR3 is TGCAGTGCTTCCAGGAGGCGGATCTCTGGAAACACCATATATTTT. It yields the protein CSASRRRISGNTIYF.